A selection of T cell receptor beta chains follows, all from one sample in a study of cytomegalovirus exposure and HLA in healthy donors. Measured with immunoSEQ multiplex PCR; TCRdb has only the in-frame clones, and not every one. The sample has some 120,000 clones; around 75% are singletons. Sequencing was done on a sample of PBMCs. The receptors originated from a woman between 18 and 30 years old in good health and CMV-seronegative. The CDR3 runs from the conserved cysteine through the conserved F or W. A D gene is named only where the DNA matches it firmly. Rows may omit the clone size; those that give it use once, few, many or a size class.

V,size,J,length,D,CDR3,DNA
TRBV4-1,-,TRBJ2-2,16,-,CASSQVRGGSTGELFF,TGCGCCAGCAGCCAAGTTAGGGGGGGATCTACCGGGGAGCTGTTTTTT
TRBV28,-,TRBJ1-6,14,-,CASSLRGFRSPLHF,TGTGCCAGCAGTTTAAGGGGTTTTCGTTCACCCCTCCACTTT
TRBV25-1,few,TRBJ1-6,14,-,CASSGAGKNSPLHF,TGTGCCAGCAGTGGGGCAGGAAAAAATTCACCCCTCCACTTT
TRBV7-9,-,TRBJ2-7,14,TRBD1,CASSFGTGGYEQYF,TGTGCCAGCAGCTTTGGGACAGGGGGGTACGAGCAGTACTTC
TRBV28,-,TRBJ1-1,16,TRBD1,CASSLYSDRVNTEAFF,TGTGCCAGCAGTTTATACTCTGACAGGGTGAACACTGAAGCTTTCTTT
TRBV5-6,-,TRBJ2-5,17,-,CASSSVRGRWYQETQYF,TGTGCCAGCAGCTCCGTCCGTGGGAGGTGGTACCAAGAGACCCAGTACTTC
TRBV28,-,TRBJ1-1,15,-,CASSFRLSPHTEAFF,TGTGCCAGCAGTTTCAGACTTTCTCCCCACACTGAAGCTTTCTTT
TRBV19,-,TRBJ2-1,15,TRBD1,CARFGGKVRGNEQFF,TGTGCCAGGTTTGGCGGAAAAGTCAGGGGGAATGAGCAGTTCTTC
TRBV6-1,few,TRBJ1-2,14,-,CASIGPVLSGGYTF,TGTGCCAGCATAGGTCCGGTACTCTCGGGTGGCTACACCTTC
TRBV7-9,-,TRBJ1-1,13,-,CASSPQPGNEAFF,TGTGCCAGCAGCCCACAACCGGGGAATGAAGCTTTCTTT
TRBV5-1,-,TRBJ1-4,15,-,CASSLLQSDSEKLFF,TGCGCCAGCAGCCTGCTACAGTCCGATTCCGAAAAACTGTTTTTT
TRBV5-6,-,TRBJ1-6,14,-,CASSRGLPNSPLHF,TGTGCCAGCAGCCGGGGACTCCCAAATTCACCCCTCCACTTT
TRBV6-6,few,TRBJ2-7,14,-,CASTNDGTNYEQYF,TGTGCCAGCACCAATGACGGGACAAACTACGAGCAGTACTTC